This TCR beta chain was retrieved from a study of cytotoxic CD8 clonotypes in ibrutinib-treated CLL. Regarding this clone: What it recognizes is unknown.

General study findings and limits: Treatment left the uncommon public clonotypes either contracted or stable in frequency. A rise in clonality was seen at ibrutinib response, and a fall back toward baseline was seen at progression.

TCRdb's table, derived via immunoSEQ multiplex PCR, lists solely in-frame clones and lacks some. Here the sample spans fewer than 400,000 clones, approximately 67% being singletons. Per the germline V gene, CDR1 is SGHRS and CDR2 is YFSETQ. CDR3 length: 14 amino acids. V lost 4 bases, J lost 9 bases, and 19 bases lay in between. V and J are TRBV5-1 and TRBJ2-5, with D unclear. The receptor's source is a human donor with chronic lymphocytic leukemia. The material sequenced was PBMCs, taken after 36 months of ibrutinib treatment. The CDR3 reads CASSQPPQNTAQYF. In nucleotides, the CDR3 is TGCGCCAGCAGCCAACCCCCCCAGAACACCGCCCAGTACTTC.